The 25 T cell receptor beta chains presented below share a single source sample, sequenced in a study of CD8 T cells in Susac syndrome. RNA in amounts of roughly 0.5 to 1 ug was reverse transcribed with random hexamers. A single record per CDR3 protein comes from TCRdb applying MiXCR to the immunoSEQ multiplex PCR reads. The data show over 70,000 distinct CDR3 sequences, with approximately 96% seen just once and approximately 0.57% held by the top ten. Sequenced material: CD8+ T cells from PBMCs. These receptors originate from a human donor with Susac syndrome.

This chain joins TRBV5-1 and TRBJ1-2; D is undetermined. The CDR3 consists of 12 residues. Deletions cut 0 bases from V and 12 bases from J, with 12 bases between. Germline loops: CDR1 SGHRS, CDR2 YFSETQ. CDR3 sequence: CASSLDRRSNTF. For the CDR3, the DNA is TGCGCCAGCAGCTTGGACAGAAGGTCGAACACCTTC.

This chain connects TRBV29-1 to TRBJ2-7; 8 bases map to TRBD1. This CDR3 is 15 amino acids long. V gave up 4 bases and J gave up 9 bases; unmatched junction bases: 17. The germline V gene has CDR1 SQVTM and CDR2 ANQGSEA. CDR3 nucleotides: TGCAGCGTTGTGCTGGGGGGACAGGCCCGGGCGCGGCAGTACTTC. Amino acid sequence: CSVVLGGQARARQYF.

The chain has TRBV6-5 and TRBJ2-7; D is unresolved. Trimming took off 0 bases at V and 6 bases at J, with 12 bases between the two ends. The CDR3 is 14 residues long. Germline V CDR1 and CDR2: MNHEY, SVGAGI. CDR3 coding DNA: TGTGCCAGCAGTTACTCGCTCCAGTTCTTCGAGCAGTACTTC. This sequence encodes CASSYSLQFFEQYF.

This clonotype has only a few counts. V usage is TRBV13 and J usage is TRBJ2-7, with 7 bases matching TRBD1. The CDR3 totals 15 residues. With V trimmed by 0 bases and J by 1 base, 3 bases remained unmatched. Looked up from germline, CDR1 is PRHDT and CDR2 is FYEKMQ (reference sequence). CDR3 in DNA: TGTGCCAGCAGCTTAGGAGCAGGGGGATCCTACGAGCAGTACTTC. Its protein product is CASSLGAGGSYEQYF.

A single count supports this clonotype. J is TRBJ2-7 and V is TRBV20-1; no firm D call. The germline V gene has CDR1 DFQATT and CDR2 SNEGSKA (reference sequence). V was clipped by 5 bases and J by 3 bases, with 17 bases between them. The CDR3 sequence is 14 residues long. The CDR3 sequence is CSAGPGRRNYEQYF. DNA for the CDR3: TGCAGTGCTGGCCCAGGTCGCCGCAACTACGAGCAGTACTTC.

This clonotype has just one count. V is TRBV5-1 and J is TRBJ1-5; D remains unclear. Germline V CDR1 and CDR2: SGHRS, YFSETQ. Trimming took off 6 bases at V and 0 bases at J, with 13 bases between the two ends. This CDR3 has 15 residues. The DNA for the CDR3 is TGCGCCAGCACCCTCGACGGATATAGCAATCAGCCCCAGCATTTT. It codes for CASTLDGYSNQPQHF.

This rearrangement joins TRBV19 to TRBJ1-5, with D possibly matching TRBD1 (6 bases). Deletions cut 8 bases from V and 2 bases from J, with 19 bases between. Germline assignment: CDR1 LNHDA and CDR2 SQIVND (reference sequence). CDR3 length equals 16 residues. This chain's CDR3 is CASRPQGGVGNQPQHF. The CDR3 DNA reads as TGTGCCAGTCGACCACAGGGAGGGGTGGGCAATCAGCCCCAGCATTTT.

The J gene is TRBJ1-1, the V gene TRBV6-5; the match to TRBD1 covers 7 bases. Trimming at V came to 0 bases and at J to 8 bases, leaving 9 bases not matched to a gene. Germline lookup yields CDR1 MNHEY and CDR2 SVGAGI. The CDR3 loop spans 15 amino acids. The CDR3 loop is CASSYSGGQAGEAFF. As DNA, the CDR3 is TGTGCCAGCAGTTACTCGGGCGGACAGGCAGGGGAAGCTTTCTTT.

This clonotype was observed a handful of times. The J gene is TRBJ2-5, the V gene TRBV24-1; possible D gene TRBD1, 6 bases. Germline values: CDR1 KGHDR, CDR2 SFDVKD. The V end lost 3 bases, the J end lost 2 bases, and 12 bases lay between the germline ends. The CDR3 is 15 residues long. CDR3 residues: CATSDPDRFQETQYF. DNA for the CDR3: TGTGCCACCAGTGATCCGGACAGATTTCAAGAGACCCAGTACTTC.

CDR3 residues: CASSYAGTGETGANVLTF. CDR3 DNA: TGTGCCAGCAGTTACGCCGGGACAGGGGAGACTGGGGCCAACGTCCTGACTTTC. The rearrangement joins TRBV6-5 to TRBJ2-6; TRBD1 matches at 10 bases. The CDR3 sequence is 18 residues long. The V gene end was trimmed by 2 bases and the J gene end by 2 bases; junction bases not matched to a gene: 6. Germline V gene data show CDR1 as MNHEY and CDR2 as SVGAGI.

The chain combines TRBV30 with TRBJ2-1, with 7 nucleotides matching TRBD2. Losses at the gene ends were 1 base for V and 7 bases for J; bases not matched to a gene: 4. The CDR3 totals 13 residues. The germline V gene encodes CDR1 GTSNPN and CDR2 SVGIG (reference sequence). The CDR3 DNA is TGTGCCTGGAGTGCGGGGGGTGGTAATGAGCAGTTCTTC. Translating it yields CAWSAGGGNEQFF.

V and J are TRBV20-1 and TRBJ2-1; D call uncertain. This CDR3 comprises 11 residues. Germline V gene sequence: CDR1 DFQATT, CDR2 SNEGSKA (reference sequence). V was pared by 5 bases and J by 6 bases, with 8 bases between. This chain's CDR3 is CSAYLPNEQFF. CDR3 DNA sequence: TGCAGTGCTTACCTCCCCAATGAGCAGTTCTTC.

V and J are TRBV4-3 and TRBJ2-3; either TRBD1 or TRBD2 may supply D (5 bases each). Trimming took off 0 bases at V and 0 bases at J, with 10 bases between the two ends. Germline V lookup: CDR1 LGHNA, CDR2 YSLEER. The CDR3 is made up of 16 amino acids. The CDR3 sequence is CASSQDPGPSTDTQYF. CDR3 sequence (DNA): TGCGCCAGCAGCCAAGACCCGGGACCCAGCACAGATACGCAGTATTTT.

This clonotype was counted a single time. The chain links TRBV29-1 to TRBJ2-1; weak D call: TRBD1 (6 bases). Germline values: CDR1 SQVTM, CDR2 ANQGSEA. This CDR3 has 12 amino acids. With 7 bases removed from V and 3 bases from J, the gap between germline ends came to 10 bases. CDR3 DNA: TGCAGCGCTGGACAGAACTACAATGAGCAGTTCTTC. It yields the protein CSAGQNYNEQFF.

The CDR3 DNA reads as TGTGCCAGCAGCGAAGGAGATAGCAATCAGCCCCAGCATTTT. It codes for CASSEGDSNQPQHF. The chain has TRBV9 and TRBJ1-5; no firm D call. Between the trimmed V and J ends, which lost 3 bases and 0 bases, there was a span of 7 bases. Germline V lookup: CDR1 SGDLS, CDR2 YYNGEE. The CDR3 has 14 residues.

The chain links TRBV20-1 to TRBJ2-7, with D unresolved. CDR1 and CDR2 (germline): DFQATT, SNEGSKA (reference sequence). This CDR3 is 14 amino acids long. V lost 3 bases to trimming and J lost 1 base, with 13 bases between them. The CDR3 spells CSARIRVFSYEQYF. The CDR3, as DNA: TGCAGTGCTAGGATACGGGTATTTTCCTACGAGCAGTACTTC.

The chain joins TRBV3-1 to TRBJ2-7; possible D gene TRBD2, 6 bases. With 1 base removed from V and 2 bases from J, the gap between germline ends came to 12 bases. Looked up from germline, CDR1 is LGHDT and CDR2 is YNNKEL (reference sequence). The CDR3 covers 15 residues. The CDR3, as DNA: TGTGCCAGCAGCCAAGGAGGACTATCTACCTACGAGCAGTACTTC. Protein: CASSQGGLSTYEQYF.

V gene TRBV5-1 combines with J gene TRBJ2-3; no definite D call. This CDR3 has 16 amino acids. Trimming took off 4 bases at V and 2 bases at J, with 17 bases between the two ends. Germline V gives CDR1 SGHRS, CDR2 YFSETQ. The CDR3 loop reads CASSLTDRKDTDTQYF. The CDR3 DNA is TGCGCCAGCAGCCTTACAGACCGAAAGGACACAGATACGCAGTATTTT.

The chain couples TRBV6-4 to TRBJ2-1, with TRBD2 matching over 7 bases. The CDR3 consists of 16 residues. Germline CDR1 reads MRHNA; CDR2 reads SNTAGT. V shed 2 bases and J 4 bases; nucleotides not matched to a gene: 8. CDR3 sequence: CASSDVSSGSYNEQFF. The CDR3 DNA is TGTGCCAGCAGTGACGTTTCTAGCGGTAGTTACAATGAGCAGTTCTTC.

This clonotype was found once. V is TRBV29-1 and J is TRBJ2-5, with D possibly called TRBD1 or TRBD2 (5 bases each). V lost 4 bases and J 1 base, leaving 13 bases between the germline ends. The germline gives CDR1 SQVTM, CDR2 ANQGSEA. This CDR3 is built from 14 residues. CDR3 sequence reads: CSVGPGQTQETQYF. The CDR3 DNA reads TGCAGCGTTGGTCCGGGGCAGACCCAAGAGACCCAGTACTTC.

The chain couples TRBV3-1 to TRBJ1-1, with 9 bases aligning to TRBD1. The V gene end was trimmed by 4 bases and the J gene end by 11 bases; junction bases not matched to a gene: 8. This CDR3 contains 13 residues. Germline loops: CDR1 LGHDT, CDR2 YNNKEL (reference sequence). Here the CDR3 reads CASSPGTGPAAFF. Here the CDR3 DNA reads TGTGCCAGCAGCCCCGGGACAGGGCCAGCTGCTTTCTTT.

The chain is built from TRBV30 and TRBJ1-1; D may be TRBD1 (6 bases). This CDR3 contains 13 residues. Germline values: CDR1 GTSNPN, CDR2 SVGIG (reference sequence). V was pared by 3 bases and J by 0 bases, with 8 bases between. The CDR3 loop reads CAWRRGMNTEAFF. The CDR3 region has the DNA TGTGCCTGGAGGAGGGGGATGAACACTGAAGCTTTCTTT.

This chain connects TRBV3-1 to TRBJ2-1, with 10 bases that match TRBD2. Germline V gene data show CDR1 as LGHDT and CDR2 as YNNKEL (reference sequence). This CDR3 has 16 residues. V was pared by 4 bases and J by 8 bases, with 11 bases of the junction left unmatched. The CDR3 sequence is CASSPTSGGARDEQFF. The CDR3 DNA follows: TGTGCCAGCAGCCCTACGAGCGGGGGGGCCAGAGATGAGCAGTTCTTC.

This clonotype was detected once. CDR3 region: CASSYQRRGGNNEQFF. CDR3 sequence (DNA): TGTGCCAGCAGTTACCAGCGCCGGGGGGGCAACAATGAGCAGTTCTTC. The V gene is TRBV6-5, the J gene TRBJ2-1, with TRBD2 identical over 8 bases. The ends lost 2 bases at V and 5 bases at J; junction bases unmatched: 8. This CDR3 comprises 16 residues. Germline V gene sequence: CDR1 MNHEY, CDR2 SVGAGI.

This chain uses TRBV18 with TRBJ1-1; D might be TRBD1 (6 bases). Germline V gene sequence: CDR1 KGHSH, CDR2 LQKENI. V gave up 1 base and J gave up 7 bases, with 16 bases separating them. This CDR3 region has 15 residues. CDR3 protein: CASSPLVTDSLEAFF. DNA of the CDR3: TGTGCCAGCTCACCACTGGTTACGGACAGCCTTGAAGCTTTCTTT.